Listed below are T cell receptor beta chains from one sample, sequenced in a study of cytomegalovirus exposure and HLA in healthy donors. The protocol was immunoSEQ multiplex PCR, while the TCRdb copy is restricted to in-frame clones and leaves out a portion. The sample includes around 29,000 clones, about 66% of them seen just once. The sample comprised PBMCs. The source is a male donor in good health and CMV-seropositive. Both conserved end residues are part of each CDR3. The D gene is left open where the match is weak. Clone size is given for some rows only: seen once, a few or many times, or a class if the clone is expanded.

TRBV27,TRBJ2-7,TRBD2,once,CASSFVAGALEQYF,TGTGCCAGCAGTTTCGTAGCGGGAGCCCTTGAGCAGTACTTC
TRBV5-6,TRBJ2-7,TRBD2,-,CASSSDGTSGISYEQYF,TGTGCCAGCAGCTCTGACGGGACTAGCGGGATATCCTACGAGCAGTACTTC
TRBV5-1,TRBJ2-7,TRBD2,-,CASSPTNGGEQYF,TGCGCCAGCAGCCCGACCAACGGGGGGGAGCAGTACTTC
TRBV5-6,TRBJ1-5,-,-,CASSYDSNQPQHF,TGTGCCAGCAGCTATGACAGTAATCAGCCCCAGCATTTT
TRBV19,TRBJ2-2,TRBD1,-,CASFQVDRGGTGELFF,TGTGCCAGCTTTCAAGTGGACAGGGGAGGGACCGGGGAGCTGTTTTTT
TRBV29-1,TRBJ1-1,TRBD1,-,CSVAGTGARLNTEAFF,TGCAGCGTCGCCGGGACAGGGGCCCGCTTAAACACTGAAGCTTTCTTT
TRBV6-1,TRBJ1-1,-,-,CASSVIQGGGNTEAFF,TGTGCCAGCAGTGTGATTCAGGGCGGGGGGAACACTGAAGCTTTCTTT
TRBV7-2,TRBJ2-5,TRBD1,-,CASSLGLNRGGETQYF,TGTGCCAGCAGCTTAGGCCTAAACAGGGGTGGGGAGACCCAGTACTTC
TRBV15,TRBJ1-1,-,-,CATSRRGGTEAFF,TGTGCCACCAGCAGACGGGGGGGCACTGAAGCTTTCTTT
TRBV6-1,TRBJ2-5,-,few,CASSPLAGSAVTQYF,TGTGCCAGCAGTCCCCTCGCGGGGTCAGCGGTGACCCAGTACTTC
TRBV4-1,TRBJ2-7,-,-,CASSQARCGSGAGQFLEQYF,TGCGCCAGCAGCCAAGCAAGATGTGGGTCAGGGGCAGGACAGTTTCTGGAGCAGTACTTC
TRBV6-4,TRBJ2-3,TRBD2,-,CASSDSLAGADTQYF,TGTGCCAGCAGTGACTCACTAGCGGGAGCAGATACGCAGTATTTT
TRBV6-5,TRBJ1-2,TRBD1,-,CASRGQGPYGYTF,TGTGCCAGCAGGGGACAGGGACCCTATGGCTACACCTTC
TRBV28,TRBJ1-2,TRBD1,few,CASSVDRVAYGYTF,TGTGCCAGCAGTGTGGACAGGGTGGCCTATGGCTACACCTTC
TRBV9,TRBJ1-3,-,once,CASSVGPGAGNTIYF,TGTGCCAGCAGCGTAGGTCCGGGGGCTGGAAACACCATATATTTT
TRBV10-3,TRBJ1-1,-,-,CAISQQGLNTEAFF,TGTGCCATCAGTCAGCAGGGGCTGAACACTGAAGCTTTCTTT
TRBV28,TRBJ1-5,-,-,CASSARRNDQPQHF,TGTGCCAGCAGTGCTCGGCGGAACGATCAGCCCCAGCATTTT
TRBV5-1,TRBJ1-2,-,-,CASSHDRLASNYGYTF,TGCGCCAGCAGCCATGACAGGCTCGCCTCTAACTATGGCTACACCTTC
TRBV5-6,TRBJ2-3,TRBD2,once,CASSIEGGLAGGTDTQYF,TGTGCCAGCAGCATCGAAGGAGGACTAGCGGGAGGCACAGATACGCAGTATTTT
TRBV7-9,TRBJ1-6,-,few,CASSLDGNSPLHF,TGTGCCAGCAGCTTAGACGGGAATTCACCCCTCCACTTT
TRBV28,TRBJ1-1,-,-,CASSLTGRTEAFF,TGTGCCAGCAGTTTAACAGGGCGCACTGAAGCTTTCTTT
TRBV9,TRBJ2-3,TRBD1,-,CASSAQGAGGTDTQYF,TGTGCCAGCAGCGCACAGGGGGCGGGGGGCACAGATACGCAGTATTTT
TRBV5-4,TRBJ2-7,-,-,CASSLRGTYEQYF,TGTGCCAGCAGCTTGAGAGGCACCTACGAGCAGTACTTC